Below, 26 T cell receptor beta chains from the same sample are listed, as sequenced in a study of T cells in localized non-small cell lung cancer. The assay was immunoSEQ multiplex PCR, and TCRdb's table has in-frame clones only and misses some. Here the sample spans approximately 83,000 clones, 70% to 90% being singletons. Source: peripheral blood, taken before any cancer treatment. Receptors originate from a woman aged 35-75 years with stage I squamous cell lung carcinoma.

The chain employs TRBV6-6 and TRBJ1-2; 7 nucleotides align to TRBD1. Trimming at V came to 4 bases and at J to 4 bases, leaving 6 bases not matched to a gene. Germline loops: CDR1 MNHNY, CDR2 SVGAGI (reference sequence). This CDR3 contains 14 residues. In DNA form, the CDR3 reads TGTGCCAGCAGTTTGTTTCCAGGGGGCTATGGCTACACCTTC. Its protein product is CASSLFPGGYGYTF.

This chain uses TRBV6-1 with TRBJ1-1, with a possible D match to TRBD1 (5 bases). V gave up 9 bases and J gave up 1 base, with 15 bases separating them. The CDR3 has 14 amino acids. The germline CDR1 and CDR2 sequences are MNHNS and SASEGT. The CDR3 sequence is CASRGKGSNTEAFF. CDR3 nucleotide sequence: TGTGCCAGTCGGGGCAAGGGCTCGAACACTGAAGCTTTCTTT.

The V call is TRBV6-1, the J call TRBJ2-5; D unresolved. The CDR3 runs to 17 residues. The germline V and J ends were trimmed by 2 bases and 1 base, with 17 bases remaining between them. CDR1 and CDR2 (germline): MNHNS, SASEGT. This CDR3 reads CASSEWVQRPVQETQYF. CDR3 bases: TGTGCCAGCAGTGAATGGGTTCAGCGTCCAGTCCAAGAGACCCAGTACTTC.

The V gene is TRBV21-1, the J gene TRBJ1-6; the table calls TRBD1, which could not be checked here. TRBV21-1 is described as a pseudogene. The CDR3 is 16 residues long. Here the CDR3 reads CASSRRTAVYNSPLHF. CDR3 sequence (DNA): TGTGCCAGCAGCAGAAGGACAGCAGTCTATAATTCACCCCTCCACTTT.

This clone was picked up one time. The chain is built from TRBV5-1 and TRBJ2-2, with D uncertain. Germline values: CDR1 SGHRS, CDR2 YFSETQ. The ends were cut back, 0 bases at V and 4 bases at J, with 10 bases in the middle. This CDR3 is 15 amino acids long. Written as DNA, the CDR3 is TGCGCCAGCAGCTTGGCCGTCGGATTCACCGGGGAGCTGTTTTTT. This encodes CASSLAVGFTGELFF.

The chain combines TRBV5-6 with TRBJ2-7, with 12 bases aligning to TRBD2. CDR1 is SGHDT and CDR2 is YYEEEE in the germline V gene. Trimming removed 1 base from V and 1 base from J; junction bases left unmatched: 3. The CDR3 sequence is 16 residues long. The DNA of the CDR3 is TGTGCCAGCAGCTTGTTCGGGACTAGCGGGTCCTACGAGCAGTACTTC. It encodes CASSLFGTSGSYEQYF.

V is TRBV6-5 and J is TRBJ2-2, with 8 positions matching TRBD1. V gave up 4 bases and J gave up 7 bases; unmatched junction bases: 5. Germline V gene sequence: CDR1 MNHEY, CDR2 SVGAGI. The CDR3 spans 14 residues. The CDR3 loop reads CASSLQGVGGELFF. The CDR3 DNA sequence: TGTGCCAGCAGTTTACAGGGGGTGGGCGGGGAGCTGTTTTTT.

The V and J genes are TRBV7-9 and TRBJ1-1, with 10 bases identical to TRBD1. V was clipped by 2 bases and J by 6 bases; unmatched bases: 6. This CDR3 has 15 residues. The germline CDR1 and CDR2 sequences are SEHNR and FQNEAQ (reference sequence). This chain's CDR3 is CASSLPDRGWAEAFF. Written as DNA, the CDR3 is TGTGCCAGCAGCTTACCGGACAGGGGGTGGGCTGAAGCTTTCTTT.

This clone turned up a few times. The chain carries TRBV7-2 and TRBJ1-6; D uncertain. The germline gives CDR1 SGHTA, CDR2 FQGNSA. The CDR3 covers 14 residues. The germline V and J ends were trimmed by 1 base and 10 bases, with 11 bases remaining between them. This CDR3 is CASSLEGRYSPLHF. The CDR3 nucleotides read TGTGCCAGCAGCTTAGAGGGCAGATACTCACCCCTCCACTTT.

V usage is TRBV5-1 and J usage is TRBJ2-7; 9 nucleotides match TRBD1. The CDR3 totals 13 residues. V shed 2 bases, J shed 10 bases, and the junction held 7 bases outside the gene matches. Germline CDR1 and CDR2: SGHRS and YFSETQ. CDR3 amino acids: CASSLSGTGIQYF. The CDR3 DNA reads TGCGCCAGCAGCTTATCCGGGACAGGGATCCAGTACTTC.

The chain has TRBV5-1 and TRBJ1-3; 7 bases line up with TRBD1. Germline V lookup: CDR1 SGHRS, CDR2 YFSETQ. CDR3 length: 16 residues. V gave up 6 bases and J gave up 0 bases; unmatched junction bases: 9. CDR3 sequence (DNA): TGCGCCAGCACCCGGGGGGACAGTTCCTCTGGAAACACCATATATTTT. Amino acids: CASTRGDSSSGNTIYF.

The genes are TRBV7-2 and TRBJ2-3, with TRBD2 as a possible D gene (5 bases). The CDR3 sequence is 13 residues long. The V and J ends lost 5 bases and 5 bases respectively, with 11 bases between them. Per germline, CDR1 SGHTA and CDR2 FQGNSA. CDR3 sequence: CASSLTSGDTQYF. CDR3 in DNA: TGTGCCAGCAGCCTTACGAGCGGAGATACGCAGTATTTT.

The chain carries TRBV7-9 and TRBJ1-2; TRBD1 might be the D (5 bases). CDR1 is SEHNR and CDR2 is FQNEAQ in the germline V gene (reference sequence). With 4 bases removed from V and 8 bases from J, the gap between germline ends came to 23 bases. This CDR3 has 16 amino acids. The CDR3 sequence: CASSYGGVNPVGGYTF. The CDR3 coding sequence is TGTGCCAGCAGCTATGGGGGGGTTAATCCCGTGGGCGGCTACACCTTC.

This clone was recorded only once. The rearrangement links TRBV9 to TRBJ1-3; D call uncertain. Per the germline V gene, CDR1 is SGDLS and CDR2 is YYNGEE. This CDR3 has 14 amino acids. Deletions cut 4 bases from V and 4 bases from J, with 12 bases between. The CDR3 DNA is TGTGCCAGCAGCTCGGAACCCCTCGGAAACACCATATATTTT. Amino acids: CASSSEPLGNTIYF.

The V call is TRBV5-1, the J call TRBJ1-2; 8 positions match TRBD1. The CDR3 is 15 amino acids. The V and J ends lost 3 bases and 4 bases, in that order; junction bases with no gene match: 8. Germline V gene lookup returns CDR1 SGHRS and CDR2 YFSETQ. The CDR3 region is CASSSQGEEGYGYTF. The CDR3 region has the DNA TGCGCCAGCAGCTCACAGGGGGAAGAGGGCTATGGCTACACCTTC.

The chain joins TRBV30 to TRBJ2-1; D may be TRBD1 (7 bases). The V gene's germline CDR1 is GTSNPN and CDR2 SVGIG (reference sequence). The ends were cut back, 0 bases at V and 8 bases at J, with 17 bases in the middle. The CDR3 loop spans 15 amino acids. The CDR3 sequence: CAWSVTSGGGYEQFF. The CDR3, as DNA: TGTGCCTGGAGTGTAACGTCAGGGGGAGGCTATGAGCAGTTCTTC.

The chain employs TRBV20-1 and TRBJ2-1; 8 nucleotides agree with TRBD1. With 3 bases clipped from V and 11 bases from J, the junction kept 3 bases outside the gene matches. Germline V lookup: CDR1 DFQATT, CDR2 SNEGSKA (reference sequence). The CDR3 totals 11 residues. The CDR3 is CSARRDRKQFF. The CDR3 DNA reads TGCAGTGCTAGGAGGGACAGGAAGCAGTTCTTC.

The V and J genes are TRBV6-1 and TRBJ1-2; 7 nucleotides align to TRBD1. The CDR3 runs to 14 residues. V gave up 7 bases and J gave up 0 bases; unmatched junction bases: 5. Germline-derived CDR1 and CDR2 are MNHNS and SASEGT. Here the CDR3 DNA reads TGTGCCAGCAATAAGGGACAGACTAACTATGGCTACACCTTC. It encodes CASNKGQTNYGYTF.

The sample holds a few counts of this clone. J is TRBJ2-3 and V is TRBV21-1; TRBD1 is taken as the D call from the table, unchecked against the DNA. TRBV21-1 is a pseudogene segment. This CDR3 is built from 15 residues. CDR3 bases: TGTGCCAGCAGCAATCGAGACAGGGTCACAGATACGCAGTATTTT. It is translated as CASSNRDRVTDTQYF.

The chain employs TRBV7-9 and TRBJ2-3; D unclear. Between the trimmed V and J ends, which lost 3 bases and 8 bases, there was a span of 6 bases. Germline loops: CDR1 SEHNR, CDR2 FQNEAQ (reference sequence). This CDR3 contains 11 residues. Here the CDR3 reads CASSFAGTQYF. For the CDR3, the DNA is TGTGCCAGCAGCTTCGCCGGTACGCAGTATTTT.

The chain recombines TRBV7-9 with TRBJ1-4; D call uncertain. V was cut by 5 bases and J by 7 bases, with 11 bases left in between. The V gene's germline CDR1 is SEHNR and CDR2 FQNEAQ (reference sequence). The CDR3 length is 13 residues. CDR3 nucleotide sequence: TGTGCCAGCAGCCTACGGCTCGGTGAAAAACTGTTTTTT. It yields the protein CASSLRLGEKLFF.

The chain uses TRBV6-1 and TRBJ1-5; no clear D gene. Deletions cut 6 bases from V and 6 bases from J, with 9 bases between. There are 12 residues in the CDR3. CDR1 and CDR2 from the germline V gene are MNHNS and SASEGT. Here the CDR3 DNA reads TGTGCCAGCAGACCGGATCTTCAGCCCCAGCATTTT. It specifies CASRPDLQPQHF.

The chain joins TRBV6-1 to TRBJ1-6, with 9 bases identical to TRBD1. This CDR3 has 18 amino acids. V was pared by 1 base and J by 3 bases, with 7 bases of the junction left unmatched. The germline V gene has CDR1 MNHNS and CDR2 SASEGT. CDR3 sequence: CASSEGRGQGFYNSPLHF. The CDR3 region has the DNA TGTGCCAGCAGTGAAGGGAGGGGACAGGGATTCTATAATTCACCCCTCCACTTT.

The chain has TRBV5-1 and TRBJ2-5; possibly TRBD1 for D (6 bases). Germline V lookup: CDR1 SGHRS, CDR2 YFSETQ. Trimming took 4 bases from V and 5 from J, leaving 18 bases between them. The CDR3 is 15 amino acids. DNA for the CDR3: TGCGCCAGCAGCCCGGATCAGGGGTTTAGGGAGACCCAGTACTTC. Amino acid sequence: CASSPDQGFRETQYF.

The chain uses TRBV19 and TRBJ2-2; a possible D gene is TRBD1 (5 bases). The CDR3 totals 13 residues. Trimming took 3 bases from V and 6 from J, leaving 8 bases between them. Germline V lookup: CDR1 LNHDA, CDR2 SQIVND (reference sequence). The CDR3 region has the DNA TGTGCCAGTAGTATGATGGGGCCCGGGGAGCTGTTTTTT. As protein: CASSMMGPGELFF.

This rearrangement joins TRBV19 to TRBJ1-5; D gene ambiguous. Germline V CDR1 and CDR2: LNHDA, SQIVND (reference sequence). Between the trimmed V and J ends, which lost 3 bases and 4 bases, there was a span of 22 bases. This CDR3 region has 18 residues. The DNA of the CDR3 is TGTGCCAGTAGTATGGCGACGGGTTTAAGCAGGAGGAATCAGCCCCAGCATTTT. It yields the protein CASSMATGLSRRNQPQHF. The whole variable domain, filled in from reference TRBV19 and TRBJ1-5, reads DGGITQSPKYLFRKEGQNVTLSCEQNLNHDAMYWYRQDPGQGLRLIYYSQIVNDFQKGDIAEGYSVSREKKESFPLTVTSAQKNPTAFYLCASSMATGLSRRNQPQHFGDGTRLSIL.